These 23 T cell receptor beta chains share one sample of origin, sequenced in a study of breast tumors, draining lymph nodes, adjacent tissues. The lymph nodes were axillary draining lymph nodes from breast cancer patients. Using its own MiXCR run on the multiplex PCR reads, TCRdb lists one record per CDR3 protein. Among around 230,000 distinct CDR3 sequences listed, 30% to 35% were seen once. The sequenced material came from axillary lymph node tissue. Receptors originate from a female donor with breast cancer. Some clones in this sample may be carry-over from other donors' samples.

The sample holds many counts of this clonotype. The rearrangement uses TRBV10-3 and TRBJ1-3, with 9 bases that match TRBD1. The CDR3 runs 15 residues. Unmatched junction bases numbered 2, after V lost 5 bases and J lost 0 bases. Germline V CDR1 and CDR2: ENHRY, SYGVKD. The CDR3 spells CAISPTGGSGNTIYF. CDR3 bases: TGTGCCATCAGTCCGACAGGGGGCTCTGGAAACACCATATATTTT.

Only a few counts were recorded for this clonotype. A much more abundant neighbour one base away suggests this may be a read error. This chain links TRBV20-1 with TRBJ2-5; no definite D call. Germline-derived CDR1 and CDR2 are DFQATT and SNEGSKA (reference sequence). This CDR3 region has 14 residues. CDR3 nucleotides: TGCAGTGCTAGGGGGAAAAGGTACCAAGCGACCCAGTACTTC. Translation: CSARGKRYQATQYF.

Remarks on this clonotype: A read error may produce the germline difference seen at one junction end. The chain has TRBV7-9 and TRBJ1-3; 7 bases map to TRBD1. This CDR3 spans 15 amino acids. Germline V gene sequence: CDR1 SEHNR, CDR2 FQNEAQ (reference sequence). CDR3 sequence: CAGSPTGEPGNTIHF. The CDR3 DNA follows: TGTGCCGGCAGCCCTACAGGGGAACCTGGAAACACCATACATTTT. Complete variable domain (other parts from reference TRBV7-9 and TRBJ1-3): DTGVSQNPRHKITKRGQNVTFRCDPISEHNRLYWYRQTLGQGPEFLTYFQNEAQLEKSRLLSDRFSAERPKGSFSTLEIQRTEQGDSAMYLCAGSPTGEPGNTIHFGEGSWLTVV.

This clonotype was recorded many times. The genes are TRBV5-1 and TRBJ2-1; 9 bases map to TRBD2. There are 15 residues in the CDR3. CDR1 is SGHRS, CDR2 YFSETQ, per germline. V gave up 2 bases and J gave up 5 bases; unmatched junction bases: 5. The CDR3, as DNA: TGCGCCAGCAGCTTAATTAGCGGGGGCCACAATGAGCAGTTCTTC. Translation gives CASSLISGGHNEQFF. Looking up the rest from reference TRBV5-1 and TRBJ2-1 gives the full variable domain: KAGVTQTPRYLIKTRGQQVTLSCSPISGHRSVSWYQQTPGQGLQFLFEYFSETQRNKGNFPGRFSGRQFSNSRSEMNVSTLELGDSALYLCASSLISGGHNEQFFGPGTRLTVL.

The J gene is TRBJ1-5, the V gene TRBV2; TRBD1 aligns across 9 bases. With 6 bases clipped from V and 14 bases from J, the junction kept 11 bases outside the gene matches. The CDR3 is made up of 13 amino acids. Germline V gene sequence: CDR1 SNHLY, CDR2 FYNNEI. CDR3 sequence (DNA): TGTGCCAGCAGCTTGACAGGGGGAAACTACGAGCATTTT. The encoded protein is CASSLTGGNYEHF.

The sample holds many counts of this clonotype. The V gene is TRBV7-8, the J gene TRBJ2-2; 9 bases align to TRBD1. V gave up 5 bases and J gave up 5 bases; unmatched junction bases: 6. The CDR3 runs 15 residues. The germline CDR1 and CDR2 sequences are SGHVS and FQNEAQ. CDR3: CASSLWTGETGELFF. The CDR3 DNA reads TGTGCCAGCAGCCTCTGGACAGGGGAGACCGGGGAGCTGTTTTTT.

As regards this clonotype: A much larger clone sits a single nucleotide away, making a read error possible. The V gene is TRBV14, the J gene TRBJ2-5; D uncertain. The germline V gene has CDR1 SGHDN and CDR2 FVKESK. This CDR3 is 14 amino acids long. CDR3 coding DNA: TGTGCCAGCAGCCACCAGACAATCCAAGAGACCCAGTGCTTC. Translated: CASSHQTIQETQCF.

This clonotype was detected many times. One end of the junction is discordant with germline, which a read error may explain. This chain connects TRBV6-1 to TRBJ2-6; D is unresolved. Germline V gene sequence: CDR1 MNHNS, CDR2 SASEGT. The CDR3 is 15 amino acids. The CDR3 protein is CASSQGFSGANVLTF. The CDR3 DNA reads TGCGCCAGCAGCCAAGGGTTCTCTGGGGCCAACGTCCTGACTTTC.

As to this clonotype: The junction differs from germline at one of its ends, possibly a read error. This rearrangement joins TRBV7-2 to TRBJ2-7; D is uncertain. Germline V CDR1 and CDR2: SGHTA, FQGNSA. The CDR3 covers 14 residues. The CDR3 loop reads CAGSLEWSSYEQYF. In DNA form, the CDR3 reads TGTGCCGGCAGCTTAGAATGGAGCTCCTACGAACAGTACTTC.

About this clonotype: This may be a read error, as it is one base from a much larger clone. The V and J genes are TRBV12-3 or TRBV12-4 and TRBJ1-2; D is undetermined. V was clipped by 6 bases and J by 5 bases, with 13 bases between them. The CDR3 extends over 13 amino acids. CDR3 DNA: TGTGCCAGCAGCTGCGGTCCAAAGTATGGCTACACCTTC. Encoded protein: CASSCGPKYGYTF.

This clonotype was recorded many times. This chain joins TRBV5-1 and TRBJ1-6, with a possible D match to TRBD1 (5 bases). V was cut by 0 bases and J by 7 bases, with 17 bases left in between. Germline V gives CDR1 SGHRS, CDR2 YFSETQ. CDR3 length: 17 amino acids. The CDR3, as DNA: TGCGCCAGCAGCTTGGCGTCCGGACAAGGGGCGAATTCACCCCTCCACTTT. Translating gives CASSLASGQGANSPLHF.

On this clonotype itself: Because the CDR3's place on the DNA is in doubt, the DNA is left out and the CDR3 is given as listed by TCRdb. The V call is TRBV20-1, the J call TRBJ2-7; the D call of TRBD2 is as the table states it, not checked on the DNA. The CDR3 spans 24 amino acids, including both terminal residues. In germline, CDR1 is DFQATT, CDR2 SNEGSKA (reference sequence). The CDR3 is CSARGISPSILVMGLDSPSYEQYF.

CDR3 in amino acids: CAISVQGNTEAFF. The CDR3 DNA reads as TGTGCCATCAGTGTTCAGGGGAACACTGAAGCTTTCTTT. The chain employs TRBV10-3 and TRBJ1-1; weak D call: TRBD1 (5 bases). Germline CDR1 is ENHRY and CDR2 is SYGVKD. Trimming took 4 bases from V and 1 from J, leaving 7 bases between them. The CDR3 covers 13 residues.

The chain uses TRBV20-1 and TRBJ2-2; possibly TRBD1 for D (6 bases). This CDR3 is 15 amino acids long. Germline CDR1 and CDR2: DFQATT and SNEGSKA (reference sequence). Trimming stripped 5 bases from V and 3 bases from J, with 16 bases between. CDR3 DNA: TGCAGTGCTGGAACACACAGGGACGACACCGGGGAGCTGTTTTTT. Residues: CSAGTHRDDTGELFF.

J is TRBJ2-1 and V is TRBV9; 12 bases are shared with TRBD2. Germline loops: CDR1 SGDLS, CDR2 YYNGEE. The CDR3 runs 16 residues. V dropped 4 bases and J dropped 6; count of bases not matched to a gene: 8. Here the CDR3 reads CASSFSGTSGFNEQFF. In DNA form, the CDR3 reads TGTGCCAGCAGCTTCAGCGGGACTAGCGGGTTCAATGAGCAGTTCTTC.

This clonotype is a singleton in its sample. This rearrangement joins TRBV7-9 to TRBJ2-1, with TRBD2 matching over 7 bases. V trimming: 3 bases; J trimming: 8 bases; junction bases outside the gene matches: 4. Germline CDR1 SEHNR, CDR2 FQNEAQ (reference sequence). The CDR3 is 13 residues long. This CDR3 is CASSFSGRDEQFF. CDR3 DNA: TGTGCCAGCAGCTTTAGCGGGCGAGATGAGCAGTTCTTC.

Details on this clonotype: A single base separates this from a much larger clone, so it may be a read error. The V gene is TRBV20-1, the J gene TRBJ2-1; 12 bases are shared with TRBD2. The CDR3 loop spans 13 amino acids. After removal of 5 bases from V and 12 bases from J, the junction contained 8 bases not matched to a gene. CDR1 is DFQATT, CDR2 SNEGSKA, per germline (reference sequence). As DNA, the CDR3 is TGCAGTGCTCCTAGCGGGAGGGCCTTTGCGCAGTTCTTC. As protein: CSAPSGRAFAQFF.

Many counts were recorded for this clonotype. V and J are TRBV2 and TRBJ2-1; 9 nucleotides agree with TRBD2. The junction had 15 bases not matched to a gene; V was cut back by 6 bases and J by 15 bases. The CDR3 contains 14 residues. The germline gives CDR1 SNHLY, CDR2 FYNNEI. CDR3 coding DNA: TGTGCCAGCAGACCGCCGGAGGGTAGCGGGAGCCCGTTCTTC. This gives the protein CASRPPEGSGSPFF.

This clonotype was detected ten times or more. This rearrangement joins TRBV11-2 to TRBJ2-7, with 7 bases matching TRBD1. This CDR3 comprises 15 residues. V lost 1 base and J lost 4; bases outside the gene matches: 7. Germline CDR1 is SGHAT and CDR2 is FQNNGV. The CDR3 DNA sequence: TGTGCCAGCAGCTTAGGTGGGACAGCTCTTTACGAGCAGTACTTC. Its translation is CASSLGGTALYEQYF. The full variable domain, completed using reference TRBV11-2 and TRBJ2-7, is EAGVAQSPRYKIIEKRQSVAFWCNPISGHATLYWYQQILGQGPKLLIQFQNNGVVDDSQLPKDRFSAERLKGVDSTLKIQPAKLEDSAVYLCASSLGGTALYEQYFGPGTRLTVT.

The rearrangement uses TRBV19 and TRBJ2-2; D uncertain. The CDR3 length is 16 residues. V lost 8 bases to trimming and J lost 0 bases, with 16 bases between them. Germline loops: CDR1 LNHDA, CDR2 SQIVND (reference sequence). CDR3 residues: CASESNILANTGELFF. For the CDR3, the DNA is TGTGCCAGTGAGTCGAATATTCTCGCGAACACCGGGGAGCTGTTTTTT. The complete variable domain, with remaining parts taken from reference TRBV19 and TRBJ2-2, reads DGGITQSPKYLFRKEGQNVTLSCEQNLNHDAMYWYRQDPGQGLRLIYYSQIVNDFQKGDIAEGYSVSREKKESFPLTVTSAQKNPTAFYLCASESNILANTGELFFGEGSRLTVL.

In its sample, this clonotype was seen many times. This chain links TRBV25-1 with TRBJ2-7; 7 bases align to TRBD1. This CDR3 has 14 amino acids. CDR1 is MGHDK, CDR2 SYGVNS, per germline. V shed 6 bases, J shed 3 bases, and the junction held 8 bases outside the gene matches. The CDR3 is CASSKTGYSYEQYF. The CDR3 bases are TGTGCCAGCAGCAAGACAGGGTATAGCTACGAGCAGTACTTC.

This clonotype came up a few times. This sequence may be a read error, since a much larger clone differs from it by one base. The conserved final phenylalanine or tryptophan is absent from the CDR3, which likely points to a read error. The genes are TRBV9 and TRBJ2-1; the D is unclear. The CDR3 runs 13 residues. V was clipped by 1 base and J by 4 bases, with 6 bases between them. In germline, CDR1 is SGDLS, CDR2 YYNGEE. CDR3 loop: CASSVSIYNEQFS. The DNA of the CDR3 is TGTGCCAGCAGCGTATCGATATACAATGAGCAGTTCTCC.

This clonotype was found a few times. A read error is possible here, since a much larger clone lies one base away. The chain recombines TRBV9 with TRBJ1-6; D may be TRBD1 (6 bases). CDR1 and CDR2 (germline): SGDLS, YYNGEE. This CDR3 has 15 residues. DNA for the CDR3: TGTGCCAGCAGCGTAGGGGCACAGGGAAGCTCACCCCCCCACTTT. Translating gives CASSVGAQGSSPPHF.